Following are 25 T cell receptor beta chains from one sample sequenced in a study of lymphopenia after photon versus proton radiotherapy. Libraries were prepared by immunoSEQ multiplex PCR; TCRdb keeps only in-frame clonotypes and omits some of them. Of some 170,000 clones listed, 70% to 90% are singletons. The sequencing here drew on peripheral blood, taken from a patient treated with photon-based radiotherapy. These TCRs come from a man over 45 with gastric cancer.

V is TRBV9 and J is TRBJ2-2; the match to TRBD2 covers 12 bases. The CDR3 runs 16 residues. V trimming: 1 base; J trimming: 6 bases; junction bases outside the gene matches: 4. Looked up from germline, CDR1 is SGDLS and CDR2 is YYNGEE. DNA for the CDR3: TGTGCCAGCAGCGTACTAGCGGGAGGGCCTTCCGGGGAGCTGTTTTTT. It translates to CASSVLAGGPSGELFF.

As for this clone: Other DNA sequences in the sample encode the same CDR3. The V call is TRBV18, the J call TRBJ2-2; 10 nucleotides line up with TRBD2. Germline assignment: CDR1 KGHSH and CDR2 LQKENI. The CDR3 covers 16 residues. V lost 3 bases to trimming and J lost 4 bases; unmatched junction nucleotides: 5. CDR3: CASSPLLAGATGELFF. The CDR3 DNA sequence: TGTGCCAGCTCACCTTTGCTAGCGGGAGCCACCGGGGAGCTGTTTTTT.

V usage is TRBV29-1 and J usage is TRBJ1-1; D remains unclear. Per germline, CDR1 SQVTM and CDR2 ANQGSEA. The CDR3 has 11 residues. The V end was cut by 4 bases, the J end by 1 base, with 4 bases between. CDR3 region: CSVVGNTEAFF. DNA for the CDR3: TGCAGCGTTGTTGGGAACACTGAAGCTTTCTTT.

This clone was detected once. The chain carries TRBV27 and TRBJ1-4, with a tentative D call TRBD1 (5 bases). The V end was cut by 7 bases, the J end by 8 bases, with 14 bases between. Germline values: CDR1 MNHEY, CDR2 SMNVEV (reference sequence). This CDR3 spans 13 amino acids. CDR3 DNA: TGTGCCAGCATGGGGGGGAAGAGGGAAAAACTGTTTTTT. Protein product: CASMGGKREKLFF.

The chain carries TRBV11-2 and TRBJ2-3; D unclear. V was shortened by 4 bases and J by 7 bases, with 12 bases between the two germline ends. The CDR3 loop spans 13 amino acids. The germline gives CDR1 SGHAT, CDR2 FQNNGV. The CDR3 nucleotides read TGTGCCAGCAGCTCTCTTTATGGAAATACGCAGTATTTT. Protein: CASSSLYGNTQYF.

The rearrangement joins TRBV27 to TRBJ2-5; maybe TRBD1 (5 bases). Germline V lookup: CDR1 MNHEY, CDR2 SMNVEV (reference sequence). CDR3 length: 14 amino acids. Trimming took 5 bases from V and 4 from J, leaving 14 bases between them. CDR3 nucleotides: TGTGCCAGCAGTCCTGGGGCATTGGGAGAGACCCAGTACTTC. As protein: CASSPGALGETQYF.

The gene calls are TRBV4-1 and TRBJ2-1, with TRBD2 identical over 7 bases. Germline loops: CDR1 MGHRA, CDR2 YSYEKL. V dropped 1 base and J dropped 0; count of bases not matched to a gene: 6. The CDR3 is 17 residues long. CDR3 sequence reads: CASSQAPAGSSYNEQFF. DNA of the CDR3: TGCGCCAGCAGCCAAGCTCCAGCGGGAAGCTCCTACAATGAGCAGTTCTTC.

The V call is TRBV7-2, the J call TRBJ2-7; 7 nucleotides align to TRBD2. V shed 5 bases, J shed 7 bases, and the junction held 20 bases outside the gene matches. The CDR3 length is 17 residues. CDR1 is SGHTA, CDR2 FQGNSA, per germline. CDR3 coding DNA: TGTGCCAGCAGCCCGCGGGTTCTAGGGGCGGGAGTCGTTGAGCAGTACTTC. Its translation: CASSPRVLGAGVVEQYF.

V is TRBV7-8 and J is TRBJ2-1; no reliable D call. Trimming removed 1 base at V and 0 bases at J, with 10 bases between. CDR3 length equals 16 residues. Germline CDR1 reads SGHVS; CDR2 reads FQNEAQ. Here the CDR3 reads CASSLERVRSYNEQFF. DNA for the CDR3: TGTGCCAGCAGCTTAGAACGGGTACGCTCCTACAATGAGCAGTTCTTC.

The chain joins TRBV18 to TRBJ1-3, with D perhaps matching TRBD1 (6 bases). The CDR3 is 17 amino acids. Germline V lookup: CDR1 KGHSH, CDR2 LQKENI. The germline V and J ends were trimmed by 4 bases and 4 bases, with 20 bases remaining between them. CDR3 sequence reads: CASSLSTGIPSGNTIYF. The DNA of the CDR3 is TGTGCCAGCTCACTCTCTACAGGGATCCCAAGCGGAAACACCATATATTTT.

The chain couples TRBV18 to TRBJ2-3; 11 bases fit TRBD2. Looked up from germline, CDR1 is KGHSH and CDR2 is LQKENI. The CDR3 has 13 residues. Trimming took 6 bases from V and 5 from J; bases not matched to a gene: 1. The CDR3 DNA follows: TGTGCCAGCTCCGGACTAGCGGGAGATACGCAGTATTTT. Protein sequence: CASSGLAGDTQYF.

V is TRBV27 and J is TRBJ2-5; TRBD2 matches 9 bases. The V gene's germline CDR1 is MNHEY and CDR2 SMNVEV (reference sequence). This CDR3 is 17 amino acids long. V was clipped by 5 bases and J by 0 bases; unmatched bases: 10. CDR3 sequence reads: CASSPKDVAGDQETQYF. CDR3 in DNA: TGTGCCAGCAGTCCAAAGGATGTAGCGGGAGACCAAGAGACCCAGTACTTC.

DNA for the CDR3: TGTGCCAGCAGCCACAGGGGTTTAGGCGATGAGCAGTTCTTC. Residues: CASSHRGLGDEQFF. The chain couples TRBV7-2 to TRBJ2-1; 7 bases match TRBD1. With 5 bases clipped from V and 8 bases from J, the junction kept 9 bases outside the gene matches. CDR1 and CDR2 from the germline V gene are SGHTA and FQGNSA. CDR3 length equals 14 residues.

The chain combines TRBV6-1 with TRBJ2-7; D unclear. The V end was cut by 1 base, the J end by 3 bases, with 16 bases between. The CDR3 is made up of 16 amino acids. Germline CDR1 is MNHNS and CDR2 is SASEGT. The CDR3 coding sequence is TGTGCCAGCAGTGAAGGCCTTCAGTTAAAAGTCTACGAGCAGTACTTC. It encodes CASSEGLQLKVYEQYF.

The chain has TRBV18 and TRBJ2-7, with a weak D call TRBD1 (6 bases). Trimming pared 6 bases from V and 6 bases from J, leaving 12 bases between. The CDR3 loop spans 12 amino acids. Germline V gene lookup returns CDR1 KGHSH and CDR2 LQKENI. In DNA, the CDR3 is TGTGCCAGCTCCCCAACAGGGACCGAGCAGTACTTC. This sequence encodes CASSPTGTEQYF.

The chain employs TRBV5-1 and TRBJ2-7; TRBD1 is a possible D gene (6 bases). Germline loops: CDR1 SGHRS, CDR2 YFSETQ. Trimming left V 2 bases short and J 3 bases short, with 12 bases between. This CDR3 has 14 residues. CDR3 sequence reads: CASSLQGLFYEQYF. In nucleotides, the CDR3 is TGCGCCAGCAGCTTACAGGGTCTCTTCTACGAGCAGTACTTC.

The chain has TRBV7-6 and TRBJ2-1; perhaps TRBD2 as D (6 bases). The ends were cut back, 5 bases at V and 0 bases at J, with 14 bases in the middle. CDR3 length equals 16 residues. Germline V gene sequence: CDR1 SGHVS, CDR2 FNYEAQ. CDR3 DNA: TGTGCCAGCAGCAAGGGACTCCGGAGCTCCTACAATGAGCAGTTCTTC. The encoded protein is CASSKGLRSSYNEQFF.

J is TRBJ1-1 and V is TRBV5-1; D call uncertain. Germline V gene lookup returns CDR1 SGHRS and CDR2 YFSETQ. The CDR3 has 14 residues. Trimming took off 0 bases at V and 0 bases at J, with 6 bases between the two ends. The CDR3 is CASSLATLNTEAFF. The DNA of the CDR3 is TGCGCCAGCAGCTTGGCGACATTGAACACTGAAGCTTTCTTT.

J is TRBJ1-2 and V is TRBV18; the match to TRBD1 covers 8 bases. The CDR3 is made up of 14 amino acids. The ends lost 6 bases at V and 2 bases at J; junction bases unmatched: 5. Germline CDR1 and CDR2: KGHSH and LQKENI. DNA for the CDR3: TGTGCCAGCTCGGGCGGACAGGGAAACTATGGCTACACCTTC. It specifies CASSGGQGNYGYTF.

The chain has TRBV18 and TRBJ1-1, with D possibly being TRBD1 (6 bases). The CDR3 covers 14 residues. Germline V gene data show CDR1 as KGHSH and CDR2 as LQKENI. The V end was cut by 6 bases, the J end by 2 bases, with 13 bases between. CDR3 residues: CASSYRAVNTEAFF. CDR3 nucleotides: TGTGCCAGCTCCTACAGGGCGGTAAACACTGAAGCTTTCTTT. Looking up the rest from reference TRBV18 and TRBJ1-1 gives the full variable domain: NAGVMQNPRHLVRRRGQEARLRCSPMKGHSHVYWYRQLPEEGLKFMVYLQKENIIDESGMPKERFSAEFPKEGPSILRIQQVVRGDSAAYFCASSYRAVNTEAFFGQGTRLTVV.

The chain combines TRBV6-1 with TRBJ1-4; D is undetermined. The CDR3 loop spans 13 amino acids. From germline, CDR1 is MNHNS and CDR2 SASEGT. V was shortened by 2 bases and J by 4 bases, with 5 bases between the two germline ends. The CDR3 reads CASSEQVNEKLFF. The CDR3 bases are TGTGCCAGCAGTGAACAGGTTAATGAAAAACTGTTTTTT.

The V and J genes are TRBV6-5 and TRBJ1-1; D ambiguous. The CDR3 extends over 14 amino acids. V was shortened by 2 bases and J by 0 bases, with 7 bases between the two germline ends. CDR1 is MNHEY, CDR2 SVGAGI, per germline. The CDR3 DNA reads as TGTGCCAGCAGTTACAGTAAGGTGAACACTGAAGCTTTCTTT. Protein sequence: CASSYSKVNTEAFF.

About this clone itself: The same CDR3 is also encoded by other DNA sequences in this sample. This sequence joins TRBV11-2 and TRBJ1-1; D unresolved. The CDR3 covers 13 residues. The V and J ends lost 0 bases and 3 bases respectively, with 5 bases between them. Per germline, CDR1 SGHAT and CDR2 FQNNGV. The CDR3 loop reads CASSLDRDTEAFF. The CDR3 DNA is TGTGCCAGCAGCTTAGATAGGGACACTGAAGCTTTCTTT.

The rearrangement uses TRBV7-9 and TRBJ2-1; D remains unclear. Germline loops: CDR1 SEHNR, CDR2 FQNEAQ (reference sequence). Trimming took 4 bases from V and 5 from J, leaving 18 bases between them. The CDR3 runs 16 residues. In nucleotides, the CDR3 is TGTGCCAGCAGCTCCAAAATTAGCCTATCCGACAATGAGCAGTTCTTC. Translating it yields CASSSKISLSDNEQFF.

The CDR3 nucleotides are TGTGCCAGCAGTGACCAGGGGTTTCATCAGCCCCAGCATTTT. It codes for CASSDQGFHQPQHF. The J gene is TRBJ1-5, the V gene TRBV6-4; D may be TRBD1 (6 bases). The CDR3 extends over 14 amino acids. V dropped 2 bases and J dropped 5 bases, with 10 bases sitting between them. From germline, CDR1 is MRHNA and CDR2 SNTAGT.